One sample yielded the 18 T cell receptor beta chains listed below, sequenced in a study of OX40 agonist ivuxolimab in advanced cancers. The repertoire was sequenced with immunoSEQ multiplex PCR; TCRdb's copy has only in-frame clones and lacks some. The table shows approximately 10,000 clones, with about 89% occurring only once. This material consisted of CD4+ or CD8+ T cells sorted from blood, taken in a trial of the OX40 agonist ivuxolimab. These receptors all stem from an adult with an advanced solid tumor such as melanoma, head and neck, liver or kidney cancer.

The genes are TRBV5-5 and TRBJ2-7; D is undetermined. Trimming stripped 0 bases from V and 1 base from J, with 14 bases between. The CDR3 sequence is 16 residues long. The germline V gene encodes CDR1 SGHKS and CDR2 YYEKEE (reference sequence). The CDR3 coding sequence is TGTGCCAGCAGCTTGGGGCTAGTCCTTGGGTCCTACGAGCAGTACTTC. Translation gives CASSLGLVLGSYEQYF.

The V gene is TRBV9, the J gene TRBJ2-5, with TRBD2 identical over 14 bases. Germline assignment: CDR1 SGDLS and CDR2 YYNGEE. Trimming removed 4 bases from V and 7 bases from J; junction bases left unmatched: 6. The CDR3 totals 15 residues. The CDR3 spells CASSIGTSGSGTQYF. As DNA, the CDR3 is TGTGCCAGCAGCATCGGGACTAGCGGGAGCGGGACCCAGTACTTC.

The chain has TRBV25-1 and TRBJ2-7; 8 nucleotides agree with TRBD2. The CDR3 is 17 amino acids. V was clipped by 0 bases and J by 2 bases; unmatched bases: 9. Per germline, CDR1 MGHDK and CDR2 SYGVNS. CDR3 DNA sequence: TGTGCCAGCAGTGAATATGGGGCTAGCGGGCGTACCTACGAGCAGTACTTC. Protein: CASSEYGASGRTYEQYF.

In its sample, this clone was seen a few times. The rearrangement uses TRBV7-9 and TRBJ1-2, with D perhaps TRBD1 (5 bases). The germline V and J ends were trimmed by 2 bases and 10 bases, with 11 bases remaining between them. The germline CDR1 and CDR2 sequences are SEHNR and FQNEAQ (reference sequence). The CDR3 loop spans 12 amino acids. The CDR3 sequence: CASSLLGQDYTF. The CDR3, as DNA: TGTGCCAGCAGCTTATTAGGACAAGACTACACCTTC.

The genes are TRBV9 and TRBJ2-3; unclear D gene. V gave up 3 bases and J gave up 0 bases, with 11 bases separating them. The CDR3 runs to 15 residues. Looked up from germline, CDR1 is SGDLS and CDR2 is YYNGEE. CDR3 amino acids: CASSDHTESTDTQYF. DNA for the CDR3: TGTGCCAGCAGCGATCATACTGAGAGCACAGATACGCAGTATTTT.

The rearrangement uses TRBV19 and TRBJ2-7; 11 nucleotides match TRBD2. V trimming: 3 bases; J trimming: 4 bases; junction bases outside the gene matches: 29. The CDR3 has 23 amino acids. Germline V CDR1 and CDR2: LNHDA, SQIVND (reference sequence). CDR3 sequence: CASSIYQVRGLRQGTSGRYEQYF. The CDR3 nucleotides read TGTGCCAGTAGTATTTATCAAGTTCGGGGCCTTAGACAGGGGACTAGCGGAAGGTACGAGCAGTACTTC. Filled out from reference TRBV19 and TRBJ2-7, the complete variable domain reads DGGITQSPKYLFRKEGQNVTLSCEQNLNHDAMYWYRQDPGQGLRLIYYSQIVNDFQKGDIAEGYSVSREKKESFPLTVTSAQKNPTAFYLCASSIYQVRGLRQGTSGRYEQYFGPGTRLTVT.

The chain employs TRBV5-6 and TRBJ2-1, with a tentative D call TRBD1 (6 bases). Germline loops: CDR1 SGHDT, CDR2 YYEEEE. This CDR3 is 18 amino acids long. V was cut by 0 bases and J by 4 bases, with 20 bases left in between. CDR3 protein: CASSLARGRVLVYNEQFF. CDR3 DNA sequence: TGTGCCAGCAGCTTGGCCAGGGGCAGGGTATTAGTTTACAATGAGCAGTTCTTC.

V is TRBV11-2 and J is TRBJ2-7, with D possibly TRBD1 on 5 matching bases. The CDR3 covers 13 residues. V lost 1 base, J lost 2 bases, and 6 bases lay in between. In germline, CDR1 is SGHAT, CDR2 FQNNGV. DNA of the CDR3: TGTGCCAGCAGCTTAGCAGGGACCTACGAGCAGTACTTC. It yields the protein CASSLAGTYEQYF.

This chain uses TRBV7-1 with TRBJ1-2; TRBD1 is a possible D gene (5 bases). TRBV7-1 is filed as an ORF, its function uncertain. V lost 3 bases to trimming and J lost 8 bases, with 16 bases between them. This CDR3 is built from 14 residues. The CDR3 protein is CASSSSGAGLGYTF. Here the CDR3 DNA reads TGTGCCAGCAGCTCCAGCGGGGCAGGGCTGGGCTACACCTTC.

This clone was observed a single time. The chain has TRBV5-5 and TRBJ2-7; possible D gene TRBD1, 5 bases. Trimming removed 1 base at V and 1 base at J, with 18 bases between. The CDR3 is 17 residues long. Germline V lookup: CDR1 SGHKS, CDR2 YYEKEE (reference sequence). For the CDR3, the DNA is TGTGCCAGCAGCTTGTGGGTTGGGGCAGGACCTTCCTACGAGCAGTACTTC. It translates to CASSLWVGAGPSYEQYF.

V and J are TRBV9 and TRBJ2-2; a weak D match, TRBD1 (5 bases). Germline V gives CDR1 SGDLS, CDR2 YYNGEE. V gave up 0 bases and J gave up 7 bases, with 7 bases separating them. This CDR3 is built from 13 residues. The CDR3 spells CASSVEGYGELFF. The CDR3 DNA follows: TGTGCCAGCAGCGTAGAGGGGTACGGGGAGCTGTTTTTT. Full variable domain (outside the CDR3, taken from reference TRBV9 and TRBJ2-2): DSGVTQTPKHLITATGQRVTLRCSPRSGDLSVYWYQQSLDQGLQFLIQYYNGEERAKGNILERFSAQQFPDLHSELNLSSLELGDSALYFCASSVEGYGELFFGEGSRLTVL.

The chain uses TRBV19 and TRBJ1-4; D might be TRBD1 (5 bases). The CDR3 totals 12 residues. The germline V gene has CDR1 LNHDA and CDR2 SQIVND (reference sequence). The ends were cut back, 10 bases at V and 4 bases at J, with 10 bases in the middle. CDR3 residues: CATRQLNEKLFF. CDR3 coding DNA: TGTGCCACCCGACAGCTTAATGAAAAACTGTTTTTT.

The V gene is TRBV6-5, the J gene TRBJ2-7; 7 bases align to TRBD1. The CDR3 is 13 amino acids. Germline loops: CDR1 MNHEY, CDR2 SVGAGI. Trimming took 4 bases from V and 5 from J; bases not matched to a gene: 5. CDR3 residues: CASSFGRGNEQYF. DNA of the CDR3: TGTGCCAGCAGTTTTGGCAGGGGGAACGAGCAGTACTTC.

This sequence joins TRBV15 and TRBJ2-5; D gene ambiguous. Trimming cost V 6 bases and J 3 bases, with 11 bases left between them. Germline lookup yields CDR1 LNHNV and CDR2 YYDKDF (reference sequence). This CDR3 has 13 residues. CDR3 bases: TGTGCCACCAGTTCAGATCAGGAAGAGACCCAGTACTTC. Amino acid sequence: CATSSDQEETQYF.

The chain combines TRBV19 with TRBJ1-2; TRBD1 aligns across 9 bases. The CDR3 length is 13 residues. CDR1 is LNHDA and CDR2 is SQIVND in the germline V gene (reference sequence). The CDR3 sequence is CVGRQGENYGYTF. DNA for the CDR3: TGTGTCGGCCGACAGGGGGAGAACTATGGCTACACCTTC.

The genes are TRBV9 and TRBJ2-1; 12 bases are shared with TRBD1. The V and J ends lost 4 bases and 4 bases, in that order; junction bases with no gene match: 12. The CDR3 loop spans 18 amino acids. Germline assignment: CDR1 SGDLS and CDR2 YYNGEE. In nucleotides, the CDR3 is TGTGCCAGCAGCTCTACGTGGTTGGGACAGGGGGCTTACAATGAGCAGTTCTTC. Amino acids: CASSSTWLGQGAYNEQFF.

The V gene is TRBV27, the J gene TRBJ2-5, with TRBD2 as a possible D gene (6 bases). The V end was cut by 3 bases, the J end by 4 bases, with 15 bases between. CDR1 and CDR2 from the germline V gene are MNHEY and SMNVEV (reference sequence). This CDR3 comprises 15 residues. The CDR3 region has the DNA TGTGCCAGCAGTTTTACGGGAGTTGGGGTAGAGACCCAGTACTTC. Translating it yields CASSFTGVGVETQYF.

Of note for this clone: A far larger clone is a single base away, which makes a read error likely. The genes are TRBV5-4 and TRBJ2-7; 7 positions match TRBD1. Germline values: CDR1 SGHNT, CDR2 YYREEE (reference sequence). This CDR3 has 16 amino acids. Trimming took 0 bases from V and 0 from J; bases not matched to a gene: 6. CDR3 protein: CASSLDGQVISYEQYF. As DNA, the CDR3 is TGTGCCAGCAGCTTGGACGGACAGGTGATCTCCTACGAGCAGTACTTC.